This TCR beta chain was recovered during a study of cytomegalovirus exposure and HLA in healthy donors (dated by TCRdb to about 2017). For the study in its entirety: The roughly 670 repertoires of the first cohort and the 95 to 150 validation repertoires were produced on the same platform, according to a later analysis. The aim of the study was to test whether cataloging public T cell receptors could identify signatures of past pathogen exposure. Besides the first cohort of 666 subjects, a separate validation cohort made up of 120 different subjects was used. The study combined high-throughput TCR immunosequencing, statistical association of individual TCRs with disease status, and machine learning to predict cytomegalovirus infection status. Beyond this particular receptor, the publication reports: The authors suggested that the approach could potentially be generalized to other disease states and immunological phenotypes. A total of about 150 TCR beta chains were listed by the study as associated with cytomegalovirus. In both the original and validation cohorts, the classifier was reported to diagnose cytomegalovirus status with high specificity and sensitivity. Most TCR sequences were observed very rarely across donors, whereas some public TCRs were present in many individuals. Subsequent analysis determined that TCRs grouped into clusters in the first cohort also showed a tendency toward co-occurrence across the 120 or so validation repertoires, and about 94% of cluster scores exceeded 0. The validation cohort had no HLA typing available for a later analysis, so co-occurrence within that cohort was assessed over all 130 or so repertoires. A few of the identified cytomegalovirus-associated TCR beta chains were confirmed in vitro to be specific for cytomegalovirus antigens.

The germline V gene supplies CDR1 MDHEN and CDR2 SYDVKM. V was cut back by 9 bases and J by 4 bases, leaving a gap of 22 bases between them. The CDR3 covers 15 residues, taking in both the cysteine and the phenylalanine. Only the CDR3 part of the read is kept: 45 bases, read in frame from the first base. Separate from the approximately 700-subject first cohort, the validation cohort of 90 to 150 subjects was the group to which the donors belonged. About this clone itself: Its antigen target is currently unknown. One base away there is no much larger clone; base qualities are not given.

To prepare the library, the immunoSEQ multiplex PCR assay was applied. As for the authors' bioinformatics: A statistical classification framework was built to diagnose cytomegalovirus status from the catalog of TCR beta chain sequences. The table comes from immuneACCESS by way of TCRdb, which keeps in-frame sequences with V and J called. Part of the clones is missing from these tables; in studies checked, under half for an unresolved V gene and the rest for unknown reasons. Clone size and the V and J calls come from that table; the DNA yielded D and trimming. The sample data list some 170,000 clones, and approximately 86% of these were observed just once. The ten top clones hold about 2.5% of the sample.

Recombination linked TRBV28 to TRBJ2-7; 6 matching bases give a weak D call of TRBD1. Sample: PBMCs. The clonotype was recovered from a man between 18 and 35 years old in good health and CMV-seropositive. The CDR3: CASTTMDRRGYEQYF. The DNA sequence is as follows: TGTGCCAGTACGACGATGGACAGACGAGGGTACGAGCAGTACTTC.